The source of this TCR beta chain is a study of chemoradiotherapy in HPV16-positive cancers. Study-level points and caveats: Candidate HPV-specific clones and E7-related TCR motifs grew in tumor during treatment. Functional assays defining HPV-specific T cells used only a couple of HPV16-positive patients.

Remarks on this clone: What it binds is not known.

Over chemoradiotherapy, repertoires were sampled more than once. Sequencing used immunoSEQ multiplex PCR; TCRdb keeps in-frame clones, though not all of them. The sample carries 3,400 or so clones, roughly 84% recorded once. Germline-derived CDR1 and CDR2 are MNHNY and SVGAGI (reference sequence). The CDR3 totals 16 residues. The V and J ends lost 2 bases and 0 bases, in that order; junction bases with no gene match: 7. The sequencing here drew on tumor tissue, taken from a patient who underwent chemoradiotherapy. V is TRBV6-6 and J is TRBJ2-7; 7 bases match TRBD1. The receptor comes from a human donor with HPV-associated anogenital cancer. CDR3 protein: CASSYGDRASSYEQYF. DNA for the CDR3: TGTGCCAGCAGTTACGGAGACAGGGCGAGCTCCTACGAGCAGTACTTC.